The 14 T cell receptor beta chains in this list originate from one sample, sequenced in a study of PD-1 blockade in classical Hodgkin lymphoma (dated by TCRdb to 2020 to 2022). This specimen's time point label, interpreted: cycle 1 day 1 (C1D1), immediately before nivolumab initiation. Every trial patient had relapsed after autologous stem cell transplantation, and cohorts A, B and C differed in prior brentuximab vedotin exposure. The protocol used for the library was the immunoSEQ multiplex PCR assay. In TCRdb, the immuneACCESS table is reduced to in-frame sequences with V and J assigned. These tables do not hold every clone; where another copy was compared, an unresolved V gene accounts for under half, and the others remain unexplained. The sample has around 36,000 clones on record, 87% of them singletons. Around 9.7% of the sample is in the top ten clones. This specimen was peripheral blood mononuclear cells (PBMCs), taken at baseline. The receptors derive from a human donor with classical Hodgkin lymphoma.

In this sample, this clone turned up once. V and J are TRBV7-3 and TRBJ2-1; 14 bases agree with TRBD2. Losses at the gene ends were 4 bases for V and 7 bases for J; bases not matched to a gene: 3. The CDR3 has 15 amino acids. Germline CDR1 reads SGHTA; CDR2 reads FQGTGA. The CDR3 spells CASSSTSGGANEQFF. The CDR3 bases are TGTGCCAGCAGCTCGACTAGCGGGGGGGCAAATGAGCAGTTCTTC.

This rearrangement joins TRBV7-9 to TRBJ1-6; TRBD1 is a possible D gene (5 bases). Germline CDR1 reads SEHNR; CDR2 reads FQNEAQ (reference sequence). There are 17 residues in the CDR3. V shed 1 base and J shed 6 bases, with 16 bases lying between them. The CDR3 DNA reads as TGTGCCAGCAGCTTAGGGGGACGAGGTGGGGGTAATTCACCCCTCCACTTT. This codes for CASSLGGRGGGNSPLHF.

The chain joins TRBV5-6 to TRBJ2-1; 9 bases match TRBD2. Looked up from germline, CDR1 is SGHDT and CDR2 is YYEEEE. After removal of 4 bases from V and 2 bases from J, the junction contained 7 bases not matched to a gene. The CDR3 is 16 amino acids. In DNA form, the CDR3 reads TGTGCCAGCAGCCTCCCGGGACTAGCCGCCTACAATGAGCAGTTCTTC. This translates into CASSLPGLAAYNEQFF.

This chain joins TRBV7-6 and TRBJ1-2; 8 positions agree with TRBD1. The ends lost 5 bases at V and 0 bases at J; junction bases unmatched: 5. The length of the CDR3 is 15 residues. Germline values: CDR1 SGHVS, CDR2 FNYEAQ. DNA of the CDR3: TGTGCCAGCAGCAGAGAGACAGGGGCTAACTATGGCTACACCTTC. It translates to CASSRETGANYGYTF.

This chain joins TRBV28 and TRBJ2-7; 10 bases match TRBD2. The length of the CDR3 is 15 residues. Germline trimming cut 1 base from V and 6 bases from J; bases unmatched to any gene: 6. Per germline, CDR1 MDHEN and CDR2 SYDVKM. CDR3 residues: CASSLSGSGRSEQYF. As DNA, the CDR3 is TGTGCCAGCAGTTTATCGGGTAGCGGGAGGAGCGAGCAGTACTTC. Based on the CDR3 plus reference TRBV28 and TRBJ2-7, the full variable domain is DVKVTQSSRYLVKRTGEKVFLECVQDMDHENMFWYRQDPGLGLRLIYFSYDVKMKEKGDIPEGYSVSREKKERFSLILESASTNQTSMYLCASSLSGSGRSEQYFGPGTRLTVT.

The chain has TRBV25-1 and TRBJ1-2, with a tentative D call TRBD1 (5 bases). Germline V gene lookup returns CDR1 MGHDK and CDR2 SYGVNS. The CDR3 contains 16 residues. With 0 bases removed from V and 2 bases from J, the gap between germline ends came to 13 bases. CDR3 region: CASSEYMGGMNYGYTF. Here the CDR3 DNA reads TGTGCCAGCAGTGAATACATGGGGGGGATGAACTATGGCTACACCTTC.

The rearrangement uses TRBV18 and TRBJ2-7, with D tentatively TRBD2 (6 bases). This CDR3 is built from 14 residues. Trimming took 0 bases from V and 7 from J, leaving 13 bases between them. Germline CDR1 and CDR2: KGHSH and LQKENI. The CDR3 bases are TGTGCCAGCTCACCACCGCTGGAGGGATGGGAGCAGTACTTC. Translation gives CASSPPLEGWEQYF.

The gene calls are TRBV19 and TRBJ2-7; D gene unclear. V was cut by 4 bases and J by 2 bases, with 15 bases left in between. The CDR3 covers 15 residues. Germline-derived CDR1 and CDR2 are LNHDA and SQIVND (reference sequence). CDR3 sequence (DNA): TGTGCCAGTAGTACGGCAAGCACAGTGACCTACGAGCAGTACTTC. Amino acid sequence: CASSTASTVTYEQYF.

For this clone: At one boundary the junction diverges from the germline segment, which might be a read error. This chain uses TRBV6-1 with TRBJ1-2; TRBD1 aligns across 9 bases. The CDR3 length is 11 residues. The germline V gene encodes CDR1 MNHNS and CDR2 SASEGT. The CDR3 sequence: CASSSRDRALF. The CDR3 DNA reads TGTGCCAGCAGTTCCCGGGACAGGGCCCTCTTC.

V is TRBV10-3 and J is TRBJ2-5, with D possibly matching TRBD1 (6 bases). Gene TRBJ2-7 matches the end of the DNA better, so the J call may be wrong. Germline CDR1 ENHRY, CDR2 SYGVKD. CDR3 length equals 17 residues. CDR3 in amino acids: CAISGLSRTVGTYEQYF. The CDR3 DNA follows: TGTGCCATCAGTGGACTCTCCAGGACAGTAGGGACCTACGAGCAGTACTTC.

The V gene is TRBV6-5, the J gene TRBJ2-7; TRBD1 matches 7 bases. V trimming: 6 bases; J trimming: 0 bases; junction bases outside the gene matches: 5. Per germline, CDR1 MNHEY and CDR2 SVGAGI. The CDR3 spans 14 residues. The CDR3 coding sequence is TGTGCCAGCAGCCGGGACAGAAACTCCTACGAGCAGTACTTC. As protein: CASSRDRNSYEQYF.

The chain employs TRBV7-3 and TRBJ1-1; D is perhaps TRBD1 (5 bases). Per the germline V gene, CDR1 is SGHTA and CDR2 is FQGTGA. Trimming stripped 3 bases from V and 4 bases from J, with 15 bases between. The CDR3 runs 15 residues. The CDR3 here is CASSFTERGGTEAFF. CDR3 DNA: TGTGCCAGCAGCTTCACAGAGAGGGGCGGCACTGAAGCTTTCTTT. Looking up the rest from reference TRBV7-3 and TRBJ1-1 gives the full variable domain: GAGVSQTPSNKVTEKGKYVELRCDPISGHTALYWYRQSLGQGPEFLIYFQGTGAADDSGLPNDRFFAVRPEGSVSTLKIQRTERGDSAVYLCASSFTERGGTEAFFGQGTRLTVV.

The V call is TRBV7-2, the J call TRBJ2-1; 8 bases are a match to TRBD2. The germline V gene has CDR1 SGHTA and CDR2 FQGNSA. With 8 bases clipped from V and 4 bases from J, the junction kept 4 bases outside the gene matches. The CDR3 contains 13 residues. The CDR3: CASGTRGYNEQFF. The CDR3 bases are TGTGCCAGCGGGACTAGGGGGTACAATGAGCAGTTCTTC.

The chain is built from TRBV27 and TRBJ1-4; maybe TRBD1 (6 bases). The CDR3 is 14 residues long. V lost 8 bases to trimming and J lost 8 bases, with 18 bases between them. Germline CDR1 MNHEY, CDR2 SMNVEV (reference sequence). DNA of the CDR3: TGTGCCAGCGGCGGGATTGGGGGCTGGGAAAAACTGTTTTTT. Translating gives CASGGIGGWEKLFF.